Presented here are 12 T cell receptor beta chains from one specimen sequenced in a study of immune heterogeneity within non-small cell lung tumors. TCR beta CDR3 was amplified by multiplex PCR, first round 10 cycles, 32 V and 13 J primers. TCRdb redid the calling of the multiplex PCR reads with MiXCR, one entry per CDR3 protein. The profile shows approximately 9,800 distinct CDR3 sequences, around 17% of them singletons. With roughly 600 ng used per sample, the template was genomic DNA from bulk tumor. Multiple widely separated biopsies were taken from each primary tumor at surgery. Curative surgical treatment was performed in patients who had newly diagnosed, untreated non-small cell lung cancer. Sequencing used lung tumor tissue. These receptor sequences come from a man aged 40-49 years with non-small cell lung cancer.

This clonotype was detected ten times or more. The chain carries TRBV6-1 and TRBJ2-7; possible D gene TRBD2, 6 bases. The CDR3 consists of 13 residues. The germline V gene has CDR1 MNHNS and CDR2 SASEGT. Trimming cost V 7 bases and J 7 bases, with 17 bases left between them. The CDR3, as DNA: TGTGCCAGCATTGGGACTCCGGGCCAAGAGCAGTACTTC. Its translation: CASIGTPGQEQYF.

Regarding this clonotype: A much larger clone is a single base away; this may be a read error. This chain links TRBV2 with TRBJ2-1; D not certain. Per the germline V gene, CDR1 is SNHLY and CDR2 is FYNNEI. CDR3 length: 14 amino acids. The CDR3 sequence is CTSSVSGVHNEQFF. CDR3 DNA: TGTACCAGCAGTGTAAGTGGTGTCCACAATGAGCAGTTCTTC. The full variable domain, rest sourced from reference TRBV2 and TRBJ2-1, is EPEVTQTPSHQVTQMGQEVILRCVPISNHLYFYWYRQILGQKVEFLVSFYNNEISEKSEIFDDQFSVERPDGSNFTLKIRSTKLEDSAMYFCTSSVSGVHNEQFFGPGTRLTVL.

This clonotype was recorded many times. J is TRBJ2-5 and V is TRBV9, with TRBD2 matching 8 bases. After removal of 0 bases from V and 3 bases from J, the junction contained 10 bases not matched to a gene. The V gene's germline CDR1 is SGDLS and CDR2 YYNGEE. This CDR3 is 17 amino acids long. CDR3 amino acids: CASSVANPGGIEETQYF. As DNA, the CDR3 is TGTGCCAGCAGCGTAGCCAACCCGGGGGGGATTGAAGAGACCCAGTACTTC.

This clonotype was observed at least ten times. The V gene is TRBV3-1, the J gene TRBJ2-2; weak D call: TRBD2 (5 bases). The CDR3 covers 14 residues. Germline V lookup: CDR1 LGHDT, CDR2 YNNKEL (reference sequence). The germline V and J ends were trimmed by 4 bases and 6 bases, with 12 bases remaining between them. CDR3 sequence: CASSPAGRAGELFF. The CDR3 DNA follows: TGTGCCAGCAGCCCCGCGGGTAGAGCCGGGGAGCTGTTTTTT.

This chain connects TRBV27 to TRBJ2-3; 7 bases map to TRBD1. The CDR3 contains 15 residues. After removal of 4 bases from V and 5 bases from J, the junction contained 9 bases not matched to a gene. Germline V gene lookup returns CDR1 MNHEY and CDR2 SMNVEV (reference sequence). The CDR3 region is CASSSGTAVGDTQYF. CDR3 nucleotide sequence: TGTGCCAGCAGTTCCGGGACAGCAGTTGGAGATACGCAGTATTTT.

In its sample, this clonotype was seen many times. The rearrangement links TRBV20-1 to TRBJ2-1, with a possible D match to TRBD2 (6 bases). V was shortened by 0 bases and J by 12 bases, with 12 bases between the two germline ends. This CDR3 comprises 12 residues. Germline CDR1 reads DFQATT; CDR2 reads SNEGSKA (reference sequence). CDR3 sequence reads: CSARDPRDWQFF. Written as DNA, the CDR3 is TGCAGTGCTAGAGATCCCCGGGACTGGCAGTTCTTC.

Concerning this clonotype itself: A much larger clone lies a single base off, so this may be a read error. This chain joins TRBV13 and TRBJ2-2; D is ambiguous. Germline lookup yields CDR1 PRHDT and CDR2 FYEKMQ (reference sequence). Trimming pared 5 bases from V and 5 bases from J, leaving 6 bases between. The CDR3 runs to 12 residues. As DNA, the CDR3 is TGTGCCAGCAGCCCCGTAACCGGGGAGCTGTTTTTT. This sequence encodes CASSPVTGELFF.

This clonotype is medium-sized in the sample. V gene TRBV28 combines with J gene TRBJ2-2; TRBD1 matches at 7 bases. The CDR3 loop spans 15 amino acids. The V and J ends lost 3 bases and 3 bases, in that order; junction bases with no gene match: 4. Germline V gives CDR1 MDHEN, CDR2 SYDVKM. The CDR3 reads CASSFGDRDTGELFF. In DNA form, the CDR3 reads TGTGCCAGCAGTTTTGGAGACAGGGACACCGGGGAGCTGTTTTTT. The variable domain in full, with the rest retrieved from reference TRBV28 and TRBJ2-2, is DVKVTQSSRYLVKRTGEKVFLECVQDMDHENMFWYRQDPGLGLRLIYFSYDVKMKEKGDIPEGYSVSREKKERFSLILESASTNQTSMYLCASSFGDRDTGELFFGEGSRLTVL.

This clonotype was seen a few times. The CDR3 bases are TGCAGCGTGGTACAGGGGGCAGGAGGAAACACCATATATTTT. It specifies CSVVQGAGGNTIYF. This chain links TRBV29-1 with TRBJ1-3; the match to TRBD1 covers 9 bases. Germline CDR1 is SQVTM and CDR2 is ANQGSEA. Germline trimming cut 6 bases from V and 4 bases from J; bases unmatched to any gene: 7. The CDR3 runs to 14 residues.

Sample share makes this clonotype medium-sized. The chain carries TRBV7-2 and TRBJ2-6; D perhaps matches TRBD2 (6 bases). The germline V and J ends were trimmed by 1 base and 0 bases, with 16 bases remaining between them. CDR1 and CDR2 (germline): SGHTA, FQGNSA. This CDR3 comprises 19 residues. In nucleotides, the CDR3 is TGTGCCAGCAGCTTAGTCCCTAGCGCAGCTATCTCTGGGGCCAACGTCCTGACTTTC. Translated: CASSLVPSAAISGANVLTF.

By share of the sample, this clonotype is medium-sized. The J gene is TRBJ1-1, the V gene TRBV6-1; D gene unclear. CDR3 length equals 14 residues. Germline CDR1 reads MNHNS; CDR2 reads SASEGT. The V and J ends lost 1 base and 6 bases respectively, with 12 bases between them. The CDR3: CASSEESLWAEAFF. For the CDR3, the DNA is TGTGCCAGCAGTGAAGAGAGTCTTTGGGCTGAAGCTTTCTTT.

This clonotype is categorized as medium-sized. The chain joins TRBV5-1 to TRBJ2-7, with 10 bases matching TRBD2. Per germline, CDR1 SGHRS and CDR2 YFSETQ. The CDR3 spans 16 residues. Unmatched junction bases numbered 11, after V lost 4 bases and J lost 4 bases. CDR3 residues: CASSGGLAEGTYEQYF. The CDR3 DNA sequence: TGCGCCAGCAGCGGAGGACTAGCGGAGGGGACATACGAGCAGTACTTC.